A selection of T cell receptor beta chains follows, all from one sample in a study of long-term antiretroviral therapy in people with HIV. Assay used: immunoSEQ multiplex PCR; TCRdb lists only in-frame clones, some missing. The sample has some 28,000 clones, around nine tenths seen once. This specimen consisted of unsorted PBMCs, obtained 0.5 years after starting antiretroviral therapy. Receptors were obtained from a young woman with HIV. CDR3s include the opening cysteine and the closing phenylalanine or tryptophan. A D gene is named only where the DNA matches it firmly.

d_call | j_call | v_call | cdr3_nt | cdr3_aa
NA | TRBJ2-3 | TRBV27 | TGTGCCAGCAGTCCGCACACAGATACGCAGTATTTT | CASSPHTDTQYF
NA | TRBJ1-1 | TRBV27 | TGTGCCAGCAGCACCGGACTGAACACTGAAGCTTTCTTT | CASSTGLNTEAFF
NA | TRBJ2-2 | TRBV4-3 | TGCGCCAGCAGCCAAGATCGGTATCCGGAGCTGTTTTTT | CASSQDRYPELFF
NA | TRBJ1-4 | TRBV15 | TGTGCCACCAGCGGATGGACTGATGAAAAACTGTTTTTT | CATSGWTDEKLFF
NA | TRBJ1-4 | TRBV6-6 | TGTGCCAGCAGCATATACGGGACTAATGAAAAACTGTTTTTT | CASSIYGTNEKLFF
NA | TRBJ2-2 | TRBV19 | TGTGCCAGTAGTATTGGCGGGGCCGGGGAGCTGTTTTTT | CASSIGGAGELFF
TRBD1 | TRBJ1-4 | TRBV10-3 | TGTGCCACTCGACAGGGGAATGAAAAACTGTTTTTT | CATRQGNEKLFF
NA | TRBJ2-1 | TRBV12-5 | TGTGCTAGTGGTTTGAACCCTCTAGCTTTGGGGACCAATGAGCAGTTCTTC | CASGLNPLALGTNEQFF
NA | TRBJ2-3 | TRBV7-6 | TGTGCCAGCAGCTTAGTCACCTACGATAGCACAGATACGCAGTATTTT | CASSLVTYDSTDTQYF
TRBD2 | TRBJ2-7 | TRBV28 | TGTGCCAGCAGGATGATAGGGAGGGTCAGCCCAGAGTACTTC | CASRMIGRVSPEYF